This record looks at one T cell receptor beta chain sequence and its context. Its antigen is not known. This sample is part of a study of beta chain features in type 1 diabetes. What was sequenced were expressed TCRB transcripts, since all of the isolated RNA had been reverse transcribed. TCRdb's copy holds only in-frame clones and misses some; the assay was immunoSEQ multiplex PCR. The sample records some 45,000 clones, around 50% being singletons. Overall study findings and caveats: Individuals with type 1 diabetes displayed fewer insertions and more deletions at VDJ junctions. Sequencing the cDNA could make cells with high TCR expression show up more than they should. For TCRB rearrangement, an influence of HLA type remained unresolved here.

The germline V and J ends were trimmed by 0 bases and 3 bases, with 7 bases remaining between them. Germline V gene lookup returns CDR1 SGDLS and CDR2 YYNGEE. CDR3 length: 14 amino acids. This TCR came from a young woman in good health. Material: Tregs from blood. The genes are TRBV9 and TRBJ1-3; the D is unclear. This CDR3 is CASSVVGVGNTIYF. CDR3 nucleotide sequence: TGTGCCAGCAGCGTAGTCGGAGTTGGAAACACCATATATTTT.